Listed below are T cell receptor beta chains from one sample, sequenced in a study of OX40 agonist ivuxolimab in advanced cancers. The repertoire was sequenced with immunoSEQ multiplex PCR; TCRdb's copy has only in-frame clones and lacks some. Of tens of thousands of clones listed, 82% are singletons. The starting material was CD4+ or CD8+ T cells sorted from blood, obtained in a trial of the OX40 agonist ivuxolimab. The receptors originated from an adult with an advanced solid tumor such as melanoma, head and neck, liver or kidney cancer. Both conserved end residues are part of each CDR3. A D gene is named only where the DNA matches it firmly. Expanded clones are given a class, and other clones once, few, many or no size at all.

once TRBD2 TRBJ2-3 TRBV7-2 TGTGCCAGCAGCCGACTAGCGGGAGCCACAGATACGCAGTATTTT CASSRLAGATDTQYF
- TRBD2 TRBJ2-2 TRBV5-1 TGCGCCAGCAGCTCGGGACTAGCGGGAGGTTACACCGGGGAGCTGTTTTTT CASSSGLAGGYTGELFF
- TRBD1 TRBJ1-5 TRBV4-2 TGTGCCAGCAGCCCCCAGGACAGGGGCCGCAATCAGCCCCAGCATTTT CASSPQDRGRNQPQHF
- - TRBJ2-5 TRBV18 TGTGCCAGCTCACCACCCACTATTGAAGAGACCCAGTACTTC CASSPPTIEETQYF
- TRBD1 TRBJ2-7 TRBV5-1 TGCGCCAGCAGCCAAAACCGGGACAGGGCTTTCGACGAGCAGTACTTC CASSQNRDRAFDEQYF
- - TRBJ2-2 TRBV7-8 TGTGCCAGCAGCTTTCCGGGCAGAACAACCGGGGAGCTGTTTTTT CASSFPGRTTGELFF
few - TRBJ1-5 TRBV6-5 TGTGCCAGCAGTTACCCATCTCAGCCCCAGCATTTT CASSYPSQPQHF
- - TRBJ1-5 TRBV7-2 TGTGCCAGCAGCTTTGGAGGGAATGGCAATCAGCCCCAGCATTTT CASSFGGNGNQPQHF
- - TRBJ2-1 TRBV2 TGTGCCAGCAGTGAAACAGAGCCGAGCTCCTACAATGAGCAGTTCTTC CASSETEPSSYNEQFF
- - TRBJ1-2 TRBV19 TGTGCCAGTAGTACGGCCGATAACTATGGCTACACCTTC CASSTADNYGYTF
- - TRBJ2-5 TRBV10-3 TGTGCCATCAGTGAGTCGAATCCGGATAAGTGGGGGGCAGAGACCCAGTACTTC CAISESNPDKWGAETQYF
once TRBD2 TRBJ2-1 TRBV11-2 TGTGCCAGCAGCCGCGGGGGTAGCTCCTACAATGAGCAGTTCTTC CASSRGGSSYNEQFF
- TRBD1 TRBJ1-2 TRBV5-1 TGCGCCAGCAGCTTAACAGGGGGGGCTGGCTATGGCTACACCTTC CASSLTGGAGYGYTF
- - TRBJ2-3 TRBV9 TGTGCCAGCAGCATCGGGACTGGTGGTGATACGCAGTATTTT CASSIGTGGDTQYF
- - TRBJ1-5 TRBV5-3 TGTGCCAGAAGCTTTGAGGGGAAGGGCAATCAGCCCCAGCATTTT CARSFEGKGNQPQHF
- - TRBJ2-1 TRBV19 TGTGCCAGTAGTTCTGGGGACGGTTACAATGAGCAGTTCTTC CASSSGDGYNEQFF